The T cell receptor beta chain under discussion was sequenced for a study of metastatic and nonmetastatic thyroid tumors. The overall study: A comparison of repertoires was made across blood and tumor or nodule tissue from malignant and benign thyroid patients.

V was cut by 1 base and J by 1 base, with 9 bases left in between. Germline V gene sequence: CDR1 SGHTS, CDR2 YDEGEE. The CDR3 length is 15 residues. This clone was seen at least ten times. Its antigen is not identified. Treatment of any kind had been given to no patient before thyroid surgery. Per the study methods: Researchers built a distant-metastasis classifier for papillary thyroid cancer that drew on CDR3 differences across clinicopathological groups. TCRdb reprocessed the PCR reads via MiXCR. TCRdb, not the authors, supplied the V and J calls. The table includes more than 10,000 clones, around an eighth detected once. Study results and caveats: Across blood and tumor, TCR beta diversity in malignant thyroid tumors was reportedly significantly higher than in benign nodules.

Sequencing used blood. The source of this sequence is a female donor with papillary thyroid cancer or a benign thyroid nodule (not recorded which). Some clones in this sample may be carry-over from other donors' samples. The genes are TRBV5-8 and TRBJ1-5; D gene ambiguous. CDR3 amino acids: CASSLSAVSNQPQHF. CDR3 nucleotide sequence: TGTGCCAGCAGCTTGTCAGCCGTCAGCAATCAGCCCCAGCATTTT.